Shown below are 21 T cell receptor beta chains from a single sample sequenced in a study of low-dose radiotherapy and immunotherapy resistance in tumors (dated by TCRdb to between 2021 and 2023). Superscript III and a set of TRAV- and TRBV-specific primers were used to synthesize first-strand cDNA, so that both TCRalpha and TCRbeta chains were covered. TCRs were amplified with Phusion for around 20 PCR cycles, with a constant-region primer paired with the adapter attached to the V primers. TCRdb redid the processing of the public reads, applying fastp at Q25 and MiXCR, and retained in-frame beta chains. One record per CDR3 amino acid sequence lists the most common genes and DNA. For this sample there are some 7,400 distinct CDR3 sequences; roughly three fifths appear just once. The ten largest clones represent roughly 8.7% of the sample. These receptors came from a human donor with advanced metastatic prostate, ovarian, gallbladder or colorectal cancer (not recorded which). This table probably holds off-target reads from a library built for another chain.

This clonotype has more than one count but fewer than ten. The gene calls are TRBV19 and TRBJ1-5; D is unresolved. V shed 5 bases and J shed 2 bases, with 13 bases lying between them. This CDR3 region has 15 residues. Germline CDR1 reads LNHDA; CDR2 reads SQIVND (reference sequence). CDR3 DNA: TGTGCCAGTAGTTACGACTCTACTGGCAATCAGCCCCAGCATTTT. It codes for CASSYDSTGNQPQHF.

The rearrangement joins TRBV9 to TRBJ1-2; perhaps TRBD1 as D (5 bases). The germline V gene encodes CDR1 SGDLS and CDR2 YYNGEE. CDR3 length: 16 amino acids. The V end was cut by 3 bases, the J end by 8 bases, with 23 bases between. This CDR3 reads CASSAGLTSGSGGYTF. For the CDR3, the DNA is TGTGCCAGCAGCGCGGGGTTAACATCAGGGTCAGGGGGCTACACCTTC.

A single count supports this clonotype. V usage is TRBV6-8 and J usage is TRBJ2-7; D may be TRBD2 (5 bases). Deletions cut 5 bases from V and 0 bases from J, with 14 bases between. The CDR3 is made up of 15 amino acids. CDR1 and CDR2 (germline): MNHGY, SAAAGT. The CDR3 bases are TGTGCCAGCAGTGGCGGGCTCCAACCCTCCTACGAGCAGTACTTC. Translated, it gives CASSGGLQPSYEQYF.

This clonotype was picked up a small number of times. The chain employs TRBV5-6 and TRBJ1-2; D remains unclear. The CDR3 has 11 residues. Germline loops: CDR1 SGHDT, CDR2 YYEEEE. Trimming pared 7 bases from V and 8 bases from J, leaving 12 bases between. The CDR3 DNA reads TGTGCCAGCCGGTATGCCAGCGGCTACACCTTC. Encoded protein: CASRYASGYTF.

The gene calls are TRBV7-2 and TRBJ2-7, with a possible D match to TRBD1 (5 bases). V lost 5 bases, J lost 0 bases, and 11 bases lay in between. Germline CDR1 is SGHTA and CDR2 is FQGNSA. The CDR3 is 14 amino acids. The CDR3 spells CASSPDSSSYEQYF. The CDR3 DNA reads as TGTGCCAGCAGCCCTGACAGTTCCTCCTACGAGCAGTACTTC.

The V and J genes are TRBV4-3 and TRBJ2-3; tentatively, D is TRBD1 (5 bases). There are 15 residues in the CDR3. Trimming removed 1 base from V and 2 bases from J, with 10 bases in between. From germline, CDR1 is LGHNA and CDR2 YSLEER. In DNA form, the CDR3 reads TGCGCCAGCAGCCAAGGGCAGGGCTACACAGATACGCAGTATTTT. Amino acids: CASSQGQGYTDTQYF.

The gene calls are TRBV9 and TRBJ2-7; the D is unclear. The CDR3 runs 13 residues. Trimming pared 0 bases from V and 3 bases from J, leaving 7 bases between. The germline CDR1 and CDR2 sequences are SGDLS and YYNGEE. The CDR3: CASSVAVGYEQYF. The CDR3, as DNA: TGTGCCAGCAGCGTAGCTGTCGGCTACGAGCAGTACTTC. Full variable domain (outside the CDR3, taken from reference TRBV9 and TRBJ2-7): DSGVTQTPKHLITATGQRVTLRCSPRSGDLSVYWYQQSLDQGLQFLIQYYNGEERAKGNILERFSAQQFPDLHSELNLSSLELGDSALYFCASSVAVGYEQYFGPGTRLTVT.

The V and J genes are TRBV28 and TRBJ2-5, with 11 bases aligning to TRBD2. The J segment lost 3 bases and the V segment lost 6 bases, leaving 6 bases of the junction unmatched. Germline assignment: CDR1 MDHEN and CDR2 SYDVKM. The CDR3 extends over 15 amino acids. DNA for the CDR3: TGTGCCAGCAGCCCCACGGGACTAGCGGAAGAGACCCAGTACTTC. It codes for CASSPTGLAEETQYF. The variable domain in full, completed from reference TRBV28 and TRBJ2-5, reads DVKVTQSSRYLVKRTGEKVFLECVQDMDHENMFWYRQDPGLGLRLIYFSYDVKMKEKGDIPEGYSVSREKKERFSLILESASTNQTSMYLCASSPTGLAEETQYFGPGTRLLVL.

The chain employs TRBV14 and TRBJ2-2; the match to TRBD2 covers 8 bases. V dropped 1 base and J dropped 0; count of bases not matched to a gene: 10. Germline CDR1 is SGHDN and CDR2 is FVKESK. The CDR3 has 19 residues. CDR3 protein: CASSQVSLREVANTGELFF. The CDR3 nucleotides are TGTGCCAGCAGCCAAGTGTCCTTGCGGGAGGTCGCGAACACCGGGGAGCTGTTTTTT.

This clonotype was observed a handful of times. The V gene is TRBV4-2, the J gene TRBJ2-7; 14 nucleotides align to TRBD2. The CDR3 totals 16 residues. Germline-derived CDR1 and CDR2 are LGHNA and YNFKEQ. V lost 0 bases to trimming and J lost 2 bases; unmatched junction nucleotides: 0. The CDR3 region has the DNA TGTGCCAGCAGCCAAGAGACTAGCGGGGGGGCCTACGAGCAGTACTTC. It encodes CASSQETSGGAYEQYF.

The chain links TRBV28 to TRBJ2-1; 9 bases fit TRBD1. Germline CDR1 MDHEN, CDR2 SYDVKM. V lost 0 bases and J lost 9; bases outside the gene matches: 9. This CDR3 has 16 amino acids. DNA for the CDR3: TGTGCCAGCAGTTTATGGGGGACAGGGAATTTGGGTGAGCAGTTCTTC. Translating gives CASSLWGTGNLGEQFF.

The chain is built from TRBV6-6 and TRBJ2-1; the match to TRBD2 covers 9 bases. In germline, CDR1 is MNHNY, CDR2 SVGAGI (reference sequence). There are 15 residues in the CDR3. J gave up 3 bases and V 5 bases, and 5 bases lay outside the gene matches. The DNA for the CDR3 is TGTGCCAGCAGTGTTAGCGGGGGCAGCTACAATGAGCAGTTCTTC. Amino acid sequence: CASSVSGGSYNEQFF.

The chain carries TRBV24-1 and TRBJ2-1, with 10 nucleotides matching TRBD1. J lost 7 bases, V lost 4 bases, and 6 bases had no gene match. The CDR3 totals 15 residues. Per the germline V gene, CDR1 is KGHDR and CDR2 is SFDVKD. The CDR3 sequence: CATSDSGTGANEQFF. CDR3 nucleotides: TGTGCCACCAGTGACTCCGGGACAGGGGCGAATGAGCAGTTCTTC.

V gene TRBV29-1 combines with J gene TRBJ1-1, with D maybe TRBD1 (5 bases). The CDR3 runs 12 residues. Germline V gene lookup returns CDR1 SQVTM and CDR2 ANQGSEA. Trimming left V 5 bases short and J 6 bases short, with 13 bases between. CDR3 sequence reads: CSVQDGDAEAFF. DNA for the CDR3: TGCAGCGTTCAGGACGGGGACGCTGAAGCTTTCTTT.

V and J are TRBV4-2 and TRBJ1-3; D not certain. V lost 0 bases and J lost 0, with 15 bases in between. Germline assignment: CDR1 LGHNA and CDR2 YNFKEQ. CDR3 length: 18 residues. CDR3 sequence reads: CASSQDEARLGSGNTIYF. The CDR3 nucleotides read TGTGCCAGCAGCCAAGACGAGGCCCGGTTGGGCTCTGGAAACACCATATATTTT.

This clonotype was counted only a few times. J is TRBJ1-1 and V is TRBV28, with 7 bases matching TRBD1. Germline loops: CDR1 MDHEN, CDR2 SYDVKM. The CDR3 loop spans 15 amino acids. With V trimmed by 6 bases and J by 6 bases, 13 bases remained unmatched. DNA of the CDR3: TGTGCCAGCAGGTTTAGAAGGGGGCTCAGGGCTGAAGCTTTCTTT. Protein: CASRFRRGLRAEAFF. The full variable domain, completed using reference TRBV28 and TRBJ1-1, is DVKVTQSSRYLVKRTGEKVFLECVQDMDHENMFWYRQDPGLGLRLIYFSYDVKMKEKGDIPEGYSVSREKKERFSLILESASTNQTSMYLCASRFRRGLRAEAFFGQGTRLTVV.

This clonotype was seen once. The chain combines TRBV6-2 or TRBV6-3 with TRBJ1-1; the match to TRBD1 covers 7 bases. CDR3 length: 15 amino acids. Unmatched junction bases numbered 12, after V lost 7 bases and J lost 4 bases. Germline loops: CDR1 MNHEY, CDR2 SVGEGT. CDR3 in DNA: TGTGCCAGCACTCCCAGGGGGGGGTCGGGCACTGAAGCTTTCTTT. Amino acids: CASTPRGGSGTEAFF.

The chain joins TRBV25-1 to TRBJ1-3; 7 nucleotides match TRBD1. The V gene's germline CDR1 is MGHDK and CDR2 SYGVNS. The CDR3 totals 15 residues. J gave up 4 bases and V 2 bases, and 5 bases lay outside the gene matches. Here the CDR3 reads CASSEPQGTGNTIYF. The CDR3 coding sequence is TGTGCCAGCAGTGAACCACAGGGGACCGGAAACACCATATATTTT.

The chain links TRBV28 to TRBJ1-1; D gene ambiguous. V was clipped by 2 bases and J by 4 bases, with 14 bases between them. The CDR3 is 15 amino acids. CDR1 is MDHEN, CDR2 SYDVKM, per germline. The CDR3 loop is CASSLDRPEPTEAFF. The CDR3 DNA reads TGTGCCAGCAGTTTAGATCGCCCAGAGCCCACTGAAGCTTTCTTT. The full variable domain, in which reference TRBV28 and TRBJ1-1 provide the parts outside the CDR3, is DVKVTQSSRYLVKRTGEKVFLECVQDMDHENMFWYRQDPGLGLRLIYFSYDVKMKEKGDIPEGYSVSREKKERFSLILESASTNQTSMYLCASSLDRPEPTEAFFGQGTRLTVV.

The CDR3 spells CASSTGQEGYTF. The CDR3 nucleotides are TGTGCCAGCAGTACGGGACAGGAGGGCTACACCTTC. The rearrangement joins TRBV6-6 to TRBJ1-2; 8 bases line up with TRBD1. Losses at the gene ends were 5 bases for V and 8 bases for J; bases not matched to a gene: 4. The CDR3 has 12 residues. Germline-derived CDR1 and CDR2 are MNHNY and SVGAGI (reference sequence).

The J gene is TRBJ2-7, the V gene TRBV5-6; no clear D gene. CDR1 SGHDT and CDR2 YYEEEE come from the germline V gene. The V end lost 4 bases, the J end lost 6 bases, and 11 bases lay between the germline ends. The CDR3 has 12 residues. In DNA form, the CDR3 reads TGTGCCAGCAGCAAAGAATTTGGCGAGCAGTACTTC. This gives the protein CASSKEFGEQYF.